This T cell receptor beta chain was observed in a study of blood T cell repertoires in COVID-19. Background on the study: Nucleic acid was either cDNA or gDNA, and it came from T cells, B-cell-depleted T cells, or PBMCs.

V lost 5 bases and J lost 2, with 14 bases in between. Germline V gene data show CDR1 as GTSNPN and CDR2 as SVGIG (reference sequence). The CDR3 sequence is 14 residues long. Here immunoSEQ multiplex PCR was the method, and the copy in TCRdb shows in-frame clones only, minus some. The sample contains fewer than 130,000 clones, nearly 90% of which appear only once. Sequencing input: peripheral blood. This receptor was taken from a human donor in a cohort sampled during active COVID-19. This rearrangement joins TRBV30 to TRBJ2-3, with D perhaps matching TRBD1 (5 bases). The DNA of the CDR3 is TGTGCCTGGTCCCAGGGTCTTTCCACAGATACGCAGTATTTT. It codes for CAWSQGLSTDTQYF.